This T cell receptor (beta chain) derives from a study of identical twins. TCRdb itself ran the 5' RACE reads through MiXCR, one entry per CDR3 protein. The sample consists of 250,000 or so distinct CDR3 sequences, 5.5% to 7% of them appearing once. This clonotype was found a few times. Its antigen is undetermined. Everyone who gave samples was a healthy Caucasian. Whole-study findings and limits: Within cord blood, abundant beta clonotypes carried fewer insertions, but memory repertoires showed no such trend. Out-of-frame alpha sequences shared by twins were enriched for low generation probability.

This sample also belongs to another study, concerning yellow fever vaccine responses in identical twins. According to that study: Twins showed a vaccine T cell response that reportedly seemed partly convergent, partly personalized.

Sequenced: memory (CD45RO+) T cells sorted from blood. The TCR originated in a woman aged 18-29 years in good health.

CDR3 region: CASSQLTGRSAGYTF. CDR3 bases: TGTGCCAGCAGCCAACTAACAGGGAGGAGCGCTGGCTACACCTTC. V and J are TRBV14 and TRBJ1-2; weak D call: TRBD1 (6 bases). The CDR3 contains 15 residues. Trimming cost V 2 bases and J 7 bases, with 17 bases left between them. CDR1 and CDR2 (germline): SGHDN, FVKESK.